The 11 T cell receptor beta chains below all came from one sample that was sequenced in a study of blood T cell repertoires in COVID-19. Profiled with immunoSEQ multiplex PCR; TCRdb holds only in-frame clones, not every one. This table has roughly 240,000 clones, approximately 88% appearing once. Material for sequencing was PBMCs or T cells enriched from blood (not recorded which). The receptors come from a woman aged 25-40 years with acute COVID-19.

This clone showed up just a few times. The V call is TRBV7-9, the J call TRBJ1-1; no clear D. Germline lookup yields CDR1 SEHNR and CDR2 FQNEAQ (reference sequence). This CDR3 has 14 residues. The ends were cut back, 4 bases at V and 1 base at J, with 10 bases in the middle. The CDR3 sequence is CASSSGSTNTEAFF. In DNA form, the CDR3 reads TGTGCCAGCAGCTCCGGGAGTACGAACACTGAAGCTTTCTTT.

The chain uses TRBV12-3 or TRBV12-4 and TRBJ2-2, with D perhaps TRBD1 (5 bases). This CDR3 contains 13 residues. Trimming took 1 base from V and 6 from J, leaving 6 bases between them. The CDR3 here is CASSLGRAGELFF. The CDR3 DNA sequence: TGTGCCAGCAGTTTAGGCAGGGCCGGGGAGCTGTTTTTT.

The chain has TRBV19 and TRBJ2-7; 7 nucleotides match TRBD1. Trimming took 5 bases from V and 3 from J; bases not matched to a gene: 10. The CDR3 runs to 15 residues. Germline V gene data show CDR1 as LNHDA and CDR2 as SQIVND (reference sequence). CDR3 nucleotides: TGTGCCAGTAGTTGGTACAGGGGCGGTGGCTACGAGCAGTACTTC. It is translated as CASSWYRGGGYEQYF.

The rearrangement joins TRBV4-3 to TRBJ2-7; 7 nucleotides agree with TRBD1. J gave up 2 bases and V 0 bases, and 10 bases lay outside the gene matches. Germline V gene lookup returns CDR1 LGHNA and CDR2 YSLEER. CDR3 length: 17 residues. CDR3 nucleotides: TGCGCCAGCAGCCAAGAAGGGGGCGGTCTAGAGGCCTACGAGCAGTACTTC. It is translated as CASSQEGGGLEAYEQYF.

The V call is TRBV2, the J call TRBJ2-2; no clear D gene. The CDR3 loop spans 13 amino acids. Trimming stripped 4 bases from V and 5 bases from J, with 8 bases between. Germline loops: CDR1 SNHLY, CDR2 FYNNEI. The DNA for the CDR3 is TGTGCCAGCAGTGTTCTAGAGACCGGGGAGCTGTTTTTT. This encodes CASSVLETGELFF.

V is TRBV5-1 and J is TRBJ2-4; a possible D gene is TRBD2 (6 bases). There are 15 residues in the CDR3. V dropped 4 bases and J dropped 5 bases, with 16 bases sitting between them. Germline V gives CDR1 SGHRS, CDR2 YFSETQ. The CDR3 nucleotides read TGCGCCAGCAGCCCCCTCCTAGCGACCGAAAACATTCAGTACTTC. This sequence encodes CASSPLLATENIQYF.

This clone appeared once. V gene TRBV7-9 combines with J gene TRBJ2-7; TRBD1 matches at 8 bases. The CDR3 runs to 17 residues. The germline V gene has CDR1 SEHNR and CDR2 FQNEAQ (reference sequence). V shed 2 bases, J shed 1 base, and the junction held 10 bases outside the gene matches. DNA of the CDR3: TGTGCCAGCAGCTTATTTAAGGGGACAGGCCTTTCCTACGAGCAGTACTTC. Residues: CASSLFKGTGLSYEQYF.

The rearrangement links TRBV4-3 to TRBJ1-2, with D tentatively TRBD1 (6 bases). Deletions cut 0 bases from V and 2 bases from J, with 10 bases between. Germline V gene data show CDR1 as LGHNA and CDR2 as YSLEER. The length of the CDR3 is 15 residues. The CDR3 nucleotides read TGCGCCAGCAGCCAAGATCACAGGGTCAACTATGGCTACACCTTC. It translates to CASSQDHRVNYGYTF.

The chain employs TRBV27 and TRBJ1-1; the D gene is possibly TRBD1 (5 bases). CDR3 size: 14 residues. V was cut by 5 bases and J by 6 bases, with 16 bases left in between. Germline V lookup: CDR1 MNHEY, CDR2 SMNVEV (reference sequence). In nucleotides, the CDR3 is TGTGCCAGCAGTAGACTCAGGGAGGAGGCTGAAGCTTTCTTT. It codes for CASSRLREEAEAFF.

The CDR3 region is CASSPASLPLTGGYTF. The CDR3, as DNA: TGTGCCAGCAGCCCCGCGTCGCTCCCCCTAACGGGAGGCTACACCTTC. The rearrangement links TRBV14 to TRBJ1-2; no clear D gene. The CDR3 is made up of 16 amino acids. Trimming took 4 bases from V and 8 from J, leaving 23 bases between them. Germline V gene lookup returns CDR1 SGHDN and CDR2 FVKESK. Supplemented by reference TRBV14 and TRBJ1-2, the full variable domain reads EAGVTQFPSHSVIEKGQTVTLRCDPISGHDNLYWYRRVMGKEIKFLLHFVKESKQDESGMPNNRFLAERTGGTYSTLKVQPAELEDSGVYFCASSPASLPLTGGYTFGSGTRLTVV.

V and J are TRBV6-2 or TRBV6-3 and TRBJ2-7; D is possibly TRBD1 (6 bases). CDR1 is MNHEY and CDR2 is SVGEGT in the germline V gene. The V end was cut by 5 bases, the J end by 1 base, with 12 bases between. The CDR3 length is 14 residues. Written as DNA, the CDR3 is TGTGCCAGCAGTACCCGGGACACATCCTACGAGCAGTACTTC. The encoded protein is CASSTRDTSYEQYF.